This T cell receptor beta chain is from a study of control samples from healthy donors and cancer patients. The table came from immunoSEQ multiplex PCR; TCRdb's copy has only in-frame clones and leaves some out. The table shows approximately 82,000 clones, with 90% to 95% occurring only once. The sample comprised PBMCs. This TCR came from a woman in her forties with lung cancer.

The CDR3 loop is CASSPRRQGEGSYEQYF. The CDR3 nucleotides read TGTGCCAGCAGCCCGAGGCGACAGGGGGAGGGCTCCTACGAGCAGTACTTC. The gene calls are TRBV7-9 and TRBJ2-7, with 9 bases aligning to TRBD1. V lost 5 bases, J lost 0 bases, and 11 bases stayed unmatched. This CDR3 has 17 amino acids. Germline CDR1 SEHNR, CDR2 FQNEAQ (reference sequence). Based on the CDR3 plus reference TRBV7-9 and TRBJ2-7, the full variable domain is DTGVSQNPRHKITKRGQNVTFRCDPISEHNRLYWYRQTLGQGPEFLTYFQNEAQLEKSRLLSDRFSAERPKGSFSTLEIQRTEQGDSAMYLCASSPRRQGEGSYEQYFGPGTRLTVT.